This T cell receptor (beta chain) was captured by sequencing in a study of blood T cell repertoires in COVID-19. Sequenced by immunoSEQ multiplex PCR; TCRdb stores in-frame clones only, minus some. Among 130,000 to 150,000 clones listed, almost 90% were seen once. The CDR3 runs 17 residues. The V segment lost 5 bases and the J segment 4 bases; nucleotides outside the gene matches: 9. Germline V gene sequence: CDR1 SGHTA, CDR2 FQGNSA. Specimen: peripheral blood. This clonotype originated in a human donor in a cohort sampled during active COVID-19. The chain is built from TRBV7-2 and TRBJ2-1; 12 positions match TRBD2. CDR3 in amino acids: CASSPGRTSGVYNEQFF. The CDR3 nucleotides are TGTGCCAGCAGCCCAGGCCGGACTAGCGGGGTATACAATGAGCAGTTCTTC.